This T cell receptor (beta chain) stems from a study of metastatic and nonmetastatic thyroid tumors (dated by TCRdb to 2019 to 2021). Notes on the research overall: The researchers compared repertoires between peripheral blood samples and tumor or nodule tissue samples from patients with malignant or benign thyroid disease.

Library creation used PCR. The instrument was an Illumina HiSeq 4000. High-throughput sequencing was used to profile the TCR beta-chain CDR3 region of each patient. In the source study's methods: Drawing on CDR3 differences between clinicopathological groups, the researchers built a classifier meant to tell apart patients with distant-metastatic papillary thyroid cancer. The Shannon index was used to assess repertoire diversity, and the Morisita-Horn index was used to assess tumor-blood repertoire similarity. The public reads were run again by TCRdb, first through fastp at Q25 and then through MiXCR, and only productive beta chains were kept. These V and J calls rely on TCRdb rather than the paper's analysis. Present in this sample are over 40,000 clones, under 25% of which were seen just once. 3.4% of the sample is in the top ten clones. The research as a whole found: TCR beta diversity was reported as significantly higher in malignant tumors than in benign nodules, in both blood and tumor samples.

This clone was counted between two and nine times. No antigen is known for it. No base qualities exist here, and no much larger clone lies one base off it. No patient had received any treatment before thyroid surgery. Patient clinical samples collected from the early 2010s to the late 2010s were retrospectively analysed using T-cell receptor beta sequencing. Sequencing was done on a sample of blood. The source of this sequence is a male donor with papillary thyroid cancer or a benign thyroid nodule (not recorded which). Some clones in this sample may be carry-over from other donors' samples.

The nucleotides read TGTGCCAGCAGTGACTCCGTCGATGGGGCAGATACGCAGTATTTT. This codes for CASSDSVDGADTQYF. Recombination joined TRBV6-1 with TRBJ2-3; the D gene lacks a confident call. The CDR3, cysteine through phenylalanine, is 15 amino acids long. The entry retains the CDR3 DNA only, 45 bases that are in frame from base 1. The junction carries 14 bases between V and J, which are trimmed by 3 bases and 4 bases respectively. From the germline V gene, CDR1 is MNHNS and CDR2 is SASEGT.